This T cell receptor beta chain was documented in a study of blood T cell repertoires in COVID-19. As for the study in general: Acute and convalescent COVID-19 samples came from the United States, Italy and Spain. Sources were T cells, B-cell-depleted T cells, or PBMCs; the material itself was cDNA or gDNA.

This CDR3 is 15 amino acids long. The germline V gene encodes CDR1 SGHTA and CDR2 FQGNSA. The ends were cut back, 1 base at V and 0 bases at J, with 7 bases in the middle. Authors' methods: Cell counts per sample came from amplifying reference gene primers. The assay was immunoSEQ multiplex PCR, and TCRdb's table has in-frame clones only and misses some. That table gives V, J and clone size, and the DNA gave D and trimming. The data show about 74,000 clones, with around 82% seen just once and 8.5% to 10% held by the top ten. This TCR was sampled from a man in his forties or fifties with active COVID-19. The chain uses TRBV7-2 and TRBJ2-4; a possible D gene is TRBD2 (6 bases). Material for sequencing was peripheral blood. In nucleotides, the CDR3 is TGTGCCAGCAGCTTAGGCGGGGTAGCCAAAAACATTCAGTACTTC. This gives the protein CASSLGGVAKNIQYF. Looking up the rest from reference TRBV7-2 and TRBJ2-4 gives the full variable domain: GAGVSQSPSNKVTEKGKDVELRCDPISGHTALYWYRQSLGQGLEFLIYFQGNSAPDKSGLPSDRFSAERTGGSVSTLTIQRTQQEDSAVYLCASSLGGVAKNIQYFGAGTRLSVL.